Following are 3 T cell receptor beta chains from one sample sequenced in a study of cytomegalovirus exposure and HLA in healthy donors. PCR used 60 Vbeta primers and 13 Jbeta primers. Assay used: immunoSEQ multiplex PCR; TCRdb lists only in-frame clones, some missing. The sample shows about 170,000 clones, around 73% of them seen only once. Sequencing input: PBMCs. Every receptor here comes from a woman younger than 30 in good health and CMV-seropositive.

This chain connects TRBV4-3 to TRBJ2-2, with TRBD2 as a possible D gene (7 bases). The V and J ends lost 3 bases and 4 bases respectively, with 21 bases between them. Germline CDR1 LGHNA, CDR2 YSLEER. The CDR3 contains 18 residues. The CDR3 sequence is CASSQGAHGGAGTGELFF. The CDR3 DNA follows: TGCGCCAGCAGCCAGGGGGCTCATGGGGGGGCGGGCACCGGGGAGCTGTTTTTT.

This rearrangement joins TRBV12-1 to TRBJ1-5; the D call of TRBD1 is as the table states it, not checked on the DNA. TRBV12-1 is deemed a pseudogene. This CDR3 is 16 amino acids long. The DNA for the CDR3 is TGTGCCAGCAGCCCTTCGGACAGGGATAGCAATCAGCCCCAGCATTTT. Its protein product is CASSPSDRDSNQPQHF.

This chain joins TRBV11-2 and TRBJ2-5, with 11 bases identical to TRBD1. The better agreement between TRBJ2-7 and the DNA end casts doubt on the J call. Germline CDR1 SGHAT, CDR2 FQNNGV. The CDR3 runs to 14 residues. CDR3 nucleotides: TGTGCCAGCAGCCCCGGGACAGGGGGCTACGAGCAGTACTTC. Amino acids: CASSPGTGGYEQYF.